This paragraph covers one T cell receptor (beta chain) sequence. CDR1 and CDR2 (germline): KGHSH, LQKENI. The trim removed 8 bases at V and 6 bases at J, leaving 5 bases unmatched. The length of the CDR3 is 13 residues. In the original processing: Cell counts per sample came from amplifying reference gene primers. Produced via immunoSEQ multiplex PCR; TCRdb's table is partial and in-frame only. The V and J calls and clone size were taken over from that table, and D and trimming were inferred from the DNA. The sample has about 18,000 clones; under 95% are singletons. These data are taken from a study of blood T cell repertoires in COVID-19. Turning to the study itself: Sample material is recorded as cDNA or gDNA derived from T cells, B-cell-depleted T cells, or PBMCs.

The chain carries TRBV18 and TRBJ2-7; 12 nucleotides align to TRBD1. What was sequenced was peripheral blood. This TCR derives from a human donor in a cohort sampled during active COVID-19. The CDR3 DNA sequence: TGTGCCAGCGGGGGGACAGGGGGCGGCGAGCAGTACTTC. It yields the protein CASGGTGGGEQYF.